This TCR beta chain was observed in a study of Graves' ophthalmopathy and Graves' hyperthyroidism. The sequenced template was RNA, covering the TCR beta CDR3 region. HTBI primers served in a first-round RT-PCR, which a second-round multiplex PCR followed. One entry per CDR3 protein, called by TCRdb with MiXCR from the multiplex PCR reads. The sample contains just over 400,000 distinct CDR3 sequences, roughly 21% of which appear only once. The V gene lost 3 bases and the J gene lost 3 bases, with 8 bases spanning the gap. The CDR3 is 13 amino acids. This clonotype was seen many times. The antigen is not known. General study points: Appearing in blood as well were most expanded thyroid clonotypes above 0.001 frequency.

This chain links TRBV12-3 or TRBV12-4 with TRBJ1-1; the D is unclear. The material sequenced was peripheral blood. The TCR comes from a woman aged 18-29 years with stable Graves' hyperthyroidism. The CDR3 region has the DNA TGTGCCAGCAGTTTTAACTGGGACACTGAAGCTTTCTTT. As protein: CASSFNWDTEAFF.